Detailed here is one TCR beta chain. Antigen specificity is unknown. This entry comes from a study of blood T cells in healthy people across ages. Whole-study results and caveats: Estimates of total diversity, which came from one million sequenced T cells, were considered to be underestimates. Significant beta diversity loss was already apparent by age approximately 42, declining roughly linearly.

The CDR3 has 15 residues. Isolation yielded PBMCs, at least 6.5 million per sample, in every case. PCR was performed a second time for about 6 to 12 cycles using a sample-barcoded 5' primer and a J-beta primer mix. TCRdb reprocessed the 5' RACE reads with MiXCR, giving one entry per CDR3 protein. The sample lists some 320,000 distinct CDR3 sequences; 25% to 30% were seen once. Source material: blood. The chain recombines TRBV21-1 with TRBJ2-1. The J call could be wrong; TRBJ2-5 is a better fit for the DNA end. TRBV21-1 is marked as a pseudogene. The TCR was taken from a woman aged 70 to 79 in good health. The CDR3 loop is CASSKEDTTQETQYF. The CDR3 coding sequence is TGTGCCAGCAGCAAAGAGGATACCACCCAAGAGACCCAGTACTTC.